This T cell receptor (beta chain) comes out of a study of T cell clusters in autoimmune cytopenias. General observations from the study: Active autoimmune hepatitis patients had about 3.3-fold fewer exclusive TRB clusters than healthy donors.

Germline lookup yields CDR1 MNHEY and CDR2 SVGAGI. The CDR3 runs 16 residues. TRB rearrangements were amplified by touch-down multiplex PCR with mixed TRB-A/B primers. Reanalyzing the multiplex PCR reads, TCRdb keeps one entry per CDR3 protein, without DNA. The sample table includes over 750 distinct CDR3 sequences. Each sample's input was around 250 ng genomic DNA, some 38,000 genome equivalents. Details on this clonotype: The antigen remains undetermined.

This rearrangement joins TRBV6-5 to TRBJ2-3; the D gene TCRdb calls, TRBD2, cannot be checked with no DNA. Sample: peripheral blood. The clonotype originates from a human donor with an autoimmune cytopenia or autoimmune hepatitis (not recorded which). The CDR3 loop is CASSRTSGRPTDTQYF.